This is a list of T cell receptor beta chains from one sample in a study of T cells in Graves' hyperthyroidism and ophthalmopathy. MiXCR was run by TCRdb on the multiplex PCR reads, yielding one entry per CDR3 protein. The sample lists more than 500,000 distinct CDR3 sequences, approximately 49% occurring once. The material sequenced was peripheral blood or thyroid tissue (not recorded which). The receptors derive from an adult woman with Graves' disease, either hyperthyroidism or ophthalmopathy (not recorded which). Both conserved end residues are part of each CDR3. The order of the fields is D gene, clone size, V gene, J gene, CDR3 protein, CDR3 DNA. The D gene is left open where the match is weak. Where a row states a size, it is once, few, many or the class of an expanded clone; other rows omit it.

D: .
size: .
V: TRBV24-1
J: TRBJ1-5
CDR3: CATSDSGRAPPQHF
DNA: TGTGCCACCAGTGATTCGGGCAGGGCCCCGCCCCAGCATTTT

D: TRBD1
size: .
V: TRBV25-1
J: TRBJ1-4
CDR3: CANQGASEKLFF
DNA: TGTGCCAATCAGGGGGCGAGTGAAAAACTGTTTTTT

D: TRBD1
size: .
V: TRBV10-3
J: TRBJ2-2
CDR3: CAISATGTVTGELFF
DNA: TGTGCCATCAGCGCCACCGGGACAGTCACCGGGGAGCTGTTTTTT

D: TRBD1
size: .
V: TRBV5-1
J: TRBJ2-7
CDR3: CASSPPRGTESSYEQYF
DNA: TGCGCCAGCAGCCCCCCCAGGGGGACAGAGAGCTCCTACGAGCAGTACTTC

D: TRBD1
size: many
V: TRBV6-5
J: TRBJ2-7
CDR3: CASRPTGASYEQYF
DNA: TGTGCCAGCAGGCCGACAGGGGCATCCTACGAGCAGTACTTC

D: .
size: few
V: TRBV7-9
J: TRBJ2-2
CDR3: CASSQGTGNTGELFF
DNA: TGTGCCAGCAGCCAAGGGACGGGGAACACCGGGGAGCTGTTTTTT

D: TRBD2
size: many
V: TRBV5-1
J: TRBJ2-7
CDR3: CASSPGTSGPYEQYF
DNA: TGCGCCAGCAGCCCGGGGACTAGCGGCCCCTACGAGCAGTACTTC

D: .
size: .
V: TRBV29-1
J: TRBJ1-1
CDR3: CSVDLGAEAFF
DNA: TGCAGCGTTGACCTGGGGGCTGAAGCTTTCTTT

D: .
size: many
V: TRBV5-8
J: TRBJ2-5
CDR3: CASKSSDQETQYF
DNA: TGTGCCAGCAAATCTAGCGACCAAGAGACCCAGTACTTC

D: .
size: many
V: TRBV6-5
J: TRBJ2-5
CDR3: CASSWVEDSQETQYF
DNA: TGTGCCAGCAGTTGGGTCGAGGACAGCCAAGAGACCCAGTACTTC

D: .
size: many
V: TRBV20-1
J: TRBJ1-1
CDR3: CSASPLGTEAFF
DNA: TGCAGTGCATCCCCCTTGGGCACTGAAGCTTTCTTT

D: .
size: few
V: TRBV27
J: TRBJ1-1
CDR3: CASSSPISRGNTEAFF
DNA: TGTGCCAGCAGTTCACCTATCTCCCGGGGCAACACTGAAGCTTTCTTT

D: TRBD1
size: .
V: TRBV19
J: TRBJ1-5
CDR3: CASSGEDRGHF
DNA: TGTGCCAGTAGCGGTGAGGACAGGGGGCATTTT

D: .
size: .
V: TRBV20-1
J: TRBJ1-1
CDR3: CSASTAWNSNTEAFF
DNA: TGCAGTGCTAGCACCGCGTGGAACTCGAACACTGAAGCTTTCTTT

D: .
size: .
V: TRBV28
J: TRBJ1-2
CDR3: CASSFVEGYTF
DNA: TGTGCCAGCAGTTTCGTAGAGGGCTACACCTTC

D: .
size: .
V: TRBV10-3
J: TRBJ2-7
CDR3: CAIRRDTNYEQYF
DNA: TGTGCCATCAGGCGGGACACAAACTACGAGCAGTACTTC

D: .
size: .
V: TRBV30
J: TRBJ1-1
CDR3: CAWSVRVGSTEAFF
DNA: TGTGCCTGGAGTGTACGAGTGGGTTCCACTGAAGCTTTCTTT

D: .
size: .
V: TRBV19
J: TRBJ1-2
CDR3: CASSTRQIYGYTF
DNA: TGTGCCAGTAGTACCCGACAGATCTATGGCTACACCTTC

D: TRBD1
size: .
V: TRBV15
J: TRBJ1-5
CDR3: CATKARGLGQPQHF
DNA: TGTGCCACCAAGGCCAGGGGGCTTGGACAGCCCCAGCATTTT

D: TRBD2
size: .
V: TRBV27
J: TRBJ2-2
CDR3: CASSLGLAVPGELFF
DNA: TGTGCCAGCAGTTTGGGACTAGCGGTTCCCGGGGAGCTGTTTTTT

D: TRBD2
size: .
V: TRBV7-9
J: TRBJ2-7
CDR3: CASSVVGGSRVYEQYF
DNA: TGTGCCAGCAGCGTAGTGGGCGGGAGTAGGGTTTACGAGCAGTACTTC

D: TRBD2
size: many
V: TRBV20-1
J: TRBJ2-5
CDR3: CSAGTTSGSLEGAQYF
DNA: TGCAGTGCTGGAACGACTAGCGGGAGTCTCGAAGGGGCCCAGTACTTC

D: .
size: .
V: TRBV7-7
J: TRBJ2-5
CDR3: CASSPGRQVVGQTQYF
DNA: TGTGCTAGCAGCCCAGGGAGACAGGTTGTGGGGCAGACCCAGTACTTC

D: TRBD1
size: .
V: TRBV2
J: TRBJ2-7
CDR3: CASSEGAGQGSSYEQYF
DNA: TGTGCCAGCAGTGAGGGGGCTGGACAGGGAAGCTCCTACGAGCAGTACTTC

D: TRBD1
size: .
V: TRBV5-1
J: TRBJ2-1
CDR3: CASSDNEGATYNEQFF
DNA: TGCGCCAGCAGCGACAACGAGGGGGCGACCTACAATGAGCAGTTCTTC